Listed below are T cell receptor beta chains from one sample, sequenced in a study of OX40 agonist ivuxolimab in advanced cancers. Some clones are missing from TCRdb's copy, which holds only in-frame ones; the method was immunoSEQ multiplex PCR. Seen here are over 75,000 clones, under 95% observed once, and the top ten hold 0.43%. This sample comprised CD4+ or CD8+ T cells sorted from blood, obtained in a trial of the OX40 agonist ivuxolimab. These receptors were collected from an adult with an advanced solid tumor such as melanoma, head and neck, liver or kidney cancer. Both conserved end residues are part of each CDR3. D genes are given only for firm matches. The size field is filled for only some rows; it gives once, few, many or a size class.

abundance | j_gene | d_gene | len | v_gene | CDR3aa | CDR3nt
. | TRBJ1-2 | . | 14 | TRBV28 | CASSSGAEVRGYTF | TGTGCCAGCAGTTCAGGGGCCGAGGTTCGTGGCTACACCTTC
. | TRBJ1-4 | TRBD1 | 15 | TRBV18 | CASSPPGQGREKLFF | TGTGCCAGCTCACCCCCGGGACAGGGCCGGGAAAAACTGTTTTTT
. | TRBJ1-4 | . | 14 | TRBV6-6 | CASRGSQTNEKLFF | TGTGCCAGCAGAGGTTCACAGACTAATGAAAAACTGTTTTTT
. | TRBJ2-7 | TRBD1 | 12 | TRBV11-2 | CASSWPQGNLFF | TGTGCCAGCAGCTGGCCACAGGGGAATCTATTTTTC
. | TRBJ2-1 | TRBD1 | 15 | TRBV18 | CASSPSGTGDNEQFF | TGTGCCAGCTCACCATCCGGGACAGGGGACAATGAGCAGTTCTTC
few | TRBJ1-5 | TRBD1 | 13 | TRBV29-1 | CSVAQGDGQPQHF | TGCAGCGTAGCTCAGGGGGACGGTCAGCCCCAGCATTTT
. | TRBJ2-5 | TRBD2 | 14 | TRBV28 | CACQTGLAGETQYF | TGTGCCTGTCAAACGGGACTAGCGGGTGAGACCCAGTACTTC
. | TRBJ2-4 | TRBD2 | 14 | TRBV7-2 | CASSLQTSGYIQYF | TGTGCCAGCAGCTTACAGACTAGCGGGTACATTCAGTACTTC
. | TRBJ1-1 | . | 15 | TRBV16 | CASSHRFKGIIEAFF | TGTGCCAGCAGCCACCGGTTTAAGGGGATTATTGAAGCTTTCTTT
. | TRBJ2-1 | TRBD2 | 16 | TRBV6-6 | CASSYALAGGYNEQFF | TGTGCCAGCAGCTACGCACTAGCGGGAGGGTACAATGAGCAGTTCTTC
. | TRBJ1-1 | . | 15 | TRBV27 | CARLDGRYLPFWAFF | TGTGCCAGACTAGATGGCAGGTACCTTCCTTTTTGGGCTTTCTTT
. | TRBJ1-4 | TRBD1 | 16 | TRBV18 | CASSLGQGASNEKLFF | TGTGCCAGCTCACTTGGACAGGGGGCGTCTAATGAAAAACTGTTTTTT
. | TRBJ1-5 | TRBD1 | 16 | TRBV18 | CASSLALTGGVQPQHF | TGTGCCAGCTCACTGGCTTTAACAGGGGGCGTTCAGCCCCAGCATTTT
. | TRBJ2-3 | . | 14 | TRBV5-1 | CASSPQGGTDTQYF | TGCGCCAGCAGCCCTCAGGGGGGGACAGATACGCAGTATTTT
. | TRBJ1-2 | . | 13 | TRBV2 | CATRDRANYGYTF | TGTGCGACTAGGGACCGGGCTAACTATGGCTACACCTTC
. | TRBJ1-2 | TRBD1 | 15 | TRBV7-2 | CASSLTGQVFYGYTF | TGTGCCAGCAGCCTGACCGGACAGGTATTTTATGGCTACACCTTC
. | TRBJ2-7 | . | 8 | TRBV19 | CASSRQYF | TGTGCCAGTAGCCGACAGTACTTC
. | TRBJ1-2 | . | 15 | TRBV2 | CASSVIWGAHYGYTF | TGTGCCAGCAGTGTCATTTGGGGGGCTCACTATGGCTACACCTTC
. | TRBJ2-5 | TRBD2 | 14 | TRBV5-1 | CASSLELAEETQYF | TGCGCCAGCAGCTTGGAACTAGCGGAAGAGACCCAGTACTTC
. | TRBJ2-6 | . | 18 | TRBV27 | CASRKDGTSFSGANVLTF | TGTGCCAGCAGAAAAGACGGAACCTCCTTCTCTGGGGCCAACGTCCTGACTTTC
. | TRBJ2-7 | . | 12 | TRBV10-3 | CAISESENEQYF | TGTGCCATCAGTGAGAGTGAGAACGAGCAGTACTTC
. | TRBJ1-2 | . | 13 | TRBV7-8 | CASSRPSSYGYTF | TGTGCCAGCAGCCGACCCTCCTCCTATGGCTACACCTTC
. | TRBJ2-3 | . | 16 | TRBV11-2 | CASSLGARYMTDTQYF | TGTGCCAGCAGCTTAGGGGCCAGGTATATGACAGATACGCAGTATTTT
. | TRBJ2-1 | TRBD1 | 13 | TRBV2 | CASLQGMSNEQFF | TGTGCCAGCTTACAGGGGATGTCAAATGAGCAGTTCTTC
. | TRBJ2-3 | . | 14 | TRBV19 | CASSIVGITDTQYF | TGTGCCAGTAGTATAGTGGGGATAACAGATACGCAGTATTTT
. | TRBJ1-2 | TRBD1 | 16 | TRBV28 | CASSLGQGATAYGYTF | TGTGCCAGCAGTTTGGGGCAGGGGGCAACTGCCTATGGCTACACCTTC
. | TRBJ2-5 | . | 16 | TRBV9 | CASSVGPGSYQETQYF | TGTGCCAGCAGCGTAGGCCCAGGATCGTACCAAGAGACCCAGTACTTC
. | TRBJ2-5 | TRBD1 | 16 | TRBV6-1 | CASSGWGQGDRETQYF | TGTGCCAGCAGTGGCTGGGGACAGGGGGATCGAGAGACCCAGTACTTC
. | TRBJ1-5 | . | 15 | TRBV4-2 | CASSPHWGGNQPQHF | TGTGCCAGCAGCCCGCATTGGGGCGGCAATCAGCCCCAGCATTTT
. | TRBJ2-7 | . | 12 | TRBV5-4 | CASSLTSYEQYF | TGTGCCAGCAGCTTAACCTCCTACGAGCAGTACTTC
. | TRBJ1-1 | . | 14 | TRBV19 | CASTPFWPNTEAFF | TGTGCCAGTACCCCGTTTTGGCCGAACACTGAAGCTTTCTTT
. | TRBJ2-3 | TRBD1 | 16 | TRBV7-2 | CASSSRTGRLTDTQYF | TGTGCCAGCAGCTCCAGGACAGGGCGCCTCACAGATACGCAGTATTTT
. | TRBJ1-3 | . | 13 | TRBV6-5 | CASRNPGGNTIYF | TGTGCCAGCAGGAACCCTGGTGGAAACACCATATATTTT
. | TRBJ1-2 | . | 15 | TRBV5-5 | CASSLGGGLAYGYTF | TGTGCCAGCAGCTTGGGAGGGGGGCTGGCCTATGGCTACACCTTC
. | TRBJ2-5 | . | 13 | TRBV9 | CASSVAGTGAQYF | TGTGCCAGCAGCGTAGCAGGGACGGGGGCCCAGTACTTC
. | TRBJ2-7 | TRBD2 | 18 | TRBV7-2 | CASSLVPLAAGSYYEQYF | TGTGCCAGCAGCTTAGTCCCTCTAGCGGCTGGATCCTACTACGAGCAGTACTTC
. | TRBJ2-5 | . | 17 | TRBV4-1 | CASSLEYRGALGETQYF | TGCGCCAGCAGCTTAGAGTATCGGGGGGCCCTGGGGGAGACCCAGTACTTC
once | TRBJ2-2 | . | 14 | TRBV6-6 | CASSKDSNTGELFF | TGTGCCAGCAGTAAAGACTCGAACACCGGGGAGCTGTTTTTT
. | TRBJ1-4 | . | 16 | TRBV7-9 | CASSLEHGVVEEKLFF | TGTGCCAGCAGCTTAGAGCATGGGGTAGTGGAAGAAAAACTGTTTTTT
. | TRBJ2-2 | TRBD2 | 15 | TRBV7-3 | CASSPTRGDAGELFF | TGTGCCAGCAGCCCAACACGGGGGGATGCCGGGGAGCTGTTTTTT
. | TRBJ2-5 | TRBD1 | 13 | TRBV15 | CATTTGTQETQYF | TGTGCCACGACGACAGGGACACAAGAGACCCAGTACTTC
few | TRBJ2-7 | TRBD1 | 14 | TRBV5-4 | CASSRTGVSYEQYF | TGTGCCAGCAGCAGGACAGGGGTCTCCTACGAGCAGTACTTC
. | TRBJ2-1 | TRBD2 | 17 | TRBV5-1 | CASSSNRRTSGSNEQFF | TGCGCCAGCAGCTCGAACCGTCGGACTAGCGGGAGTAATGAGCAGTTCTTC
. | TRBJ2-3 | . | 15 | TRBV5-1 | CASSPQGLSTDTQYF | TGCGCCAGCAGCCCCCAGGGACTTAGCACAGATACGCAGTATTTT
. | TRBJ1-4 | . | 14 | TRBV6-6 | CASSYITGTEKLFF | TGTGCCAGCAGTTACATTACAGGGACTGAAAAACTGTTTTTT
. | TRBJ2-3 | . | 15 | TRBV18 | CASSSKTHSTDTQYF | TGTGCCAGCTCTTCGAAGACACATAGCACAGATACGCAGTATTTT
. | TRBJ1-1 | . | 13 | TRBV5-6 | CASSLGGLGKAFF | TGTGCCAGCAGCTTGGGGGGACTAGGGAAAGCTTTCTTT
. | TRBJ1-5 | TRBD1 | 14 | TRBV28 | CASSYTQGSQPQHF | TGTGCCAGCAGTTATACACAGGGGTCACAGCCCCAGCATTTT
. | TRBJ2-7 | . | 12 | TRBV6-6 | CASRDLAREQYF | TGTGCCAGCAGGGATCTAGCGCGGGAGCAGTACTTC
. | TRBJ2-3 | TRBD1 | 16 | TRBV7-9 | CASSLGDRGSTDTQYF | TGTGCCAGCAGCTTAGGGGACAGGGGCAGCACAGATACGCAGTATTTT
. | TRBJ2-1 | TRBD2 | 15 | TRBV2 | CASRSWEGGYNEQFF | TGTGCCAGCAGATCCTGGGAGGGCGGGTACAATGAGCAGTTCTTC